This T cell receptor (beta chain) was sequenced during a study of T cell changes during pregnancy in multiple sclerosis. V lost 3 bases to trimming and J lost 6 bases; unmatched junction nucleotides: 17. The CDR3 runs 17 residues. The germline CDR1 and CDR2 sequences are LNHNV and YYDKDF (reference sequence). Clones were sequenced by immunoSEQ multiplex PCR, and TCRdb holds only the in-frame ones, with some missing. The table lists approximately 130,000 clones, about 96% of them singletons, with around 0.4% in the top ten. This receptor was taken from a female donor with multiple sclerosis, enrolled in a pregnancy study. The chain has TRBV15 and TRBJ2-7; TRBD1 matches 7 bases. Sequencing was performed on peripheral blood, taken after pregnancy. CDR3 bases: TGTGCCACCAGCAGTGGAGCTCCGGGACAGTCCTTTACCGAGCAGTACTTC. Amino acids: CATSSGAPGQSFTEQYF.